The 7 T cell receptor beta chains below were found in one sample sequenced in a study of blood T cell repertoires in COVID-19. Sequenced by immunoSEQ multiplex PCR; TCRdb stores in-frame clones only, minus some. Here the sample spans 250,000 or so clones, 89% being singletons. The specimen was peripheral blood. These receptors were obtained from a woman in her 40s who had recovered from COVID-19.

This chain's CDR3 is CASSLEYPSDEQYF. In DNA form, the CDR3 reads TGCGCCAGCAGCTTGGAGTACCCCTCGGACGAGCAGTACTTC. The gene calls are TRBV5-1 and TRBJ2-7; D gene ambiguous. Trimming pared 0 bases from V and 5 bases from J, leaving 12 bases between. The CDR3 is made up of 14 amino acids. CDR1 and CDR2 from the germline V gene are SGHRS and YFSETQ.

This clone was seen just once. The V and J genes are TRBV21-1 and TRBJ2-1; the table's D call TRBD2 went unverified against the DNA. TRBV21-1 corresponds to a pseudogene. The CDR3 is 14 residues long. CDR3 nucleotides: TGTGCCAGCAAGTTAGAGAGCTCCTACAATGAGCAGTTCTTC. It translates to CASKLESSYNEQFF.

V usage is TRBV30 and J usage is TRBJ1-2, with a possible D match to TRBD1 (5 bases). Per germline, CDR1 GTSNPN and CDR2 SVGIG (reference sequence). Trimming removed 3 bases at V and 4 bases at J, with 18 bases between. The CDR3 covers 15 residues. The CDR3 sequence is CAWSRDSRSGYGYTF. The CDR3 DNA follows: TGTGCCTGGAGCCGGGACTCCCGGTCGGGCTATGGCTACACCTTC.

J is TRBJ1-5 and V is TRBV23-1, with D uncertain. TRBV23-1 is an ORF; its function is uncertain. Trimming removed 0 bases from V and 2 bases from J, with 14 bases in between. The CDR3 contains 17 residues. As DNA, the CDR3 is TGCGCCAGCAGTCAATCTACAGTGAAGCAAGGCAATCAGCCCCAGCATTTT. Amino acids: CASSQSTVKQGNQPQHF.

This sequence joins TRBV20-1 and TRBJ2-5; 8 bases are shared with TRBD2. V gave up 3 bases and J gave up 4 bases; unmatched junction bases: 7. This CDR3 contains 14 residues. Germline CDR1 reads DFQATT; CDR2 reads SNEGSKA (reference sequence). The CDR3 DNA reads as TGCAGTGCTAGTCTCGCGGGGGGCTCAGAGACCCAGTACTTC. Amino acids: CSASLAGGSETQYF.

This chain's CDR3 is CASSPLGTVQETQYF. CDR3 coding DNA: TGTGCCAGCAGCCCCCTAGGGACAGTGCAAGAGACCCAGTACTTC. This rearrangement joins TRBV7-2 to TRBJ2-5; 7 nucleotides line up with TRBD1. The V and J ends lost 5 bases and 2 bases, in that order; junction bases with no gene match: 8. CDR1 is SGHTA and CDR2 is FQGNSA in the germline V gene. The CDR3 sequence is 15 residues long.

A single count supports this clone. This chain links TRBV6-5 with TRBJ2-3; the match to TRBD2 covers 9 bases. Germline lookup yields CDR1 MNHEY and CDR2 SVGAGI. J lost 8 bases, V lost 6 bases, and 12 bases had no gene match. This CDR3 contains 15 residues. The CDR3 loop reads CASRAGGGVAGTQYF. The CDR3 bases are TGTGCCAGCAGGGCAGGCGGGGGGGTTGCGGGTACGCAGTATTTT.